A single sample gave rise to the 15 T cell receptor beta chains below, sequenced in a study of blood T cell repertoires in COVID-19. Profiling relied on immunoSEQ multiplex PCR, and the TCRdb table lists in-frame clones only, not all of them. Among 130,000 to 150,000 clones listed, roughly three quarters were seen once. Sequenced material: peripheral blood. Receptors were obtained from a man in his sixties with acute or convalescent COVID-19.

J is TRBJ2-7 and V is TRBV5-1; 10 nucleotides line up with TRBD1. With 3 bases clipped from V and 0 bases from J, the junction kept 0 bases outside the gene matches. CDR1 SGHRS and CDR2 YFSETQ come from the germline V gene. The CDR3 is made up of 14 amino acids. Here the CDR3 DNA reads TGCGCCAGCAGCTGGACAGGGGGCTCCTACGAGCAGTACTTC. Its protein product is CASSWTGGSYEQYF.

The CDR3 here is CASSYSGGGYEQYF. In nucleotides, the CDR3 is TGTGCCAGCAGTTACTCCGGGGGGGGCTACGAGCAGTACTTC. The chain has TRBV6-5 and TRBJ2-7, with 8 bases aligning to TRBD2. Germline loops: CDR1 MNHEY, CDR2 SVGAGI. The CDR3 extends over 14 amino acids. Unmatched junction bases numbered 1, after V lost 0 bases and J lost 3 bases.

This chain links TRBV5-4 with TRBJ2-5; 9 bases are shared with TRBD2. With 0 bases clipped from V and 6 bases from J, the junction kept 6 bases outside the gene matches. The germline V gene has CDR1 SGHNT and CDR2 YYREEE (reference sequence). This CDR3 comprises 15 residues. The CDR3 DNA sequence: TGTGCCAGCAGCTTGGCTCTAGCGGGGAGGAAGACCCAGTACTTC. This translates into CASSLALAGRKTQYF.

The CDR3 reads CASSPPGTGGLYEQYF. DNA of the CDR3: TGTGCCAGCTCACCACCGGGAACGGGAGGGCTCTACGAGCAGTACTTC. The V and J genes are TRBV18 and TRBJ2-7; TRBD2 matches at 8 bases. V lost 0 bases, J lost 3 bases, and 7 bases stayed unmatched. The CDR3 covers 16 residues. Germline CDR1 KGHSH, CDR2 LQKENI.

V usage is TRBV2 and J usage is TRBJ2-7; 9 positions agree with TRBD2. The CDR3 extends over 14 amino acids. V was pared by 5 bases and J by 5 bases, with 7 bases of the junction left unmatched. The germline V gene has CDR1 SNHLY and CDR2 FYNNEI. Here the CDR3 reads CASSKGLAINEQYF. The CDR3 nucleotides read TGTGCCAGCAGTAAAGGACTAGCGATAAACGAGCAGTACTTC.

The chain links TRBV7-8 to TRBJ2-1; 9 bases map to TRBD2. The germline CDR1 and CDR2 sequences are SGHVS and FQNEAQ. The trim removed 5 bases at V and 4 bases at J, leaving 6 bases unmatched. The CDR3 length is 15 residues. The CDR3 protein is CASSSTAGGYNEQFF. For the CDR3, the DNA is TGTGCCAGCAGCAGCACCGCGGGAGGGTACAATGAGCAGTTCTTC.

CDR3 sequence reads: CASSLLAAMPDTQYF. The CDR3 nucleotides read TGCGCCAGCAGCCTCCTAGCGGCTATGCCAGATACGCAGTATTTT. V gene TRBV5-1 combines with J gene TRBJ2-3; the match to TRBD2 covers 7 bases. Germline V gene lookup returns CDR1 SGHRS and CDR2 YFSETQ. The J segment lost 4 bases and the V segment lost 4 bases, leaving 9 bases of the junction unmatched. The CDR3 length is 15 residues.

This chain links TRBV6-2 or TRBV6-3 with TRBJ1-5, with TRBD1 as a possible D gene (5 bases). The length of the CDR3 is 14 residues. CDR1 MNHEY and CDR2 SVGEGT come from the germline V gene. Between the trimmed V and J ends, which lost 6 bases and 5 bases, there was a span of 14 bases. The CDR3 region has the DNA TGTGCCAGCAGCCCCGGGGGGTGGTATCAGCCCCAGCATTTT. Its protein product is CASSPGGWYQPQHF.

V and J are TRBV6-1 and TRBJ2-7, with a weak D call TRBD2 (5 bases). In germline, CDR1 is MNHNS, CDR2 SASEGT. V was cut by 0 bases and J by 0 bases, with 9 bases left in between. This CDR3 comprises 15 residues. The CDR3 DNA sequence: TGTGCCAGCAGTGAAGCGGATGGGAGCTCCTACGAGCAGTACTTC. As protein: CASSEADGSSYEQYF.

There are a few counts of this clone. This chain uses TRBV28 with TRBJ2-7; TRBD2 agrees at 9 bases. The CDR3 covers 14 residues. Germline V gene lookup returns CDR1 MDHEN and CDR2 SYDVKM. The J segment lost 2 bases and the V segment lost 6 bases, leaving 5 bases of the junction unmatched. CDR3 bases: TGTGCCAGCAGGCGGGGGGGGGCTACCTACGAGCAGTACTTC. It yields the protein CASRRGGATYEQYF.

The chain joins TRBV11-2 to TRBJ1-1, with TRBD1 matching 10 bases. Germline CDR1 reads SGHAT; CDR2 reads FQNNGV. Trimming took 2 bases from V and 0 from J; bases not matched to a gene: 3. The CDR3 has 16 amino acids. The CDR3 region has the DNA TGTGCCAGCAGCTTATCCGGGACAGGGGTGAACACTGAAGCTTTCTTT. Protein: CASSLSGTGVNTEAFF.

This chain connects TRBV7-9 to TRBJ2-3; D gene uncertain. In germline, CDR1 is SEHNR, CDR2 FQNEAQ (reference sequence). The CDR3 has 14 residues. Trimming shortened V by 5 bases and J by 4 bases, and 13 bases separated the two germline ends. This chain's CDR3 is CASSLGERSDTQYF. CDR3 nucleotide sequence: TGTGCCAGCAGCCTCGGTGAGAGGTCAGATACGCAGTATTTT. The full variable domain, in which reference TRBV7-9 and TRBJ2-3 provide the parts outside the CDR3, is DTGVSQNPRHKITKRGQNVTFRCDPISEHNRLYWYRQTLGQGPEFLTYFQNEAQLEKSRLLSDRFSAERPKGSFSTLEIQRTEQGDSAMYLCASSLGERSDTQYFGPGTRLTVL.

The V call is TRBV29-1, the J call TRBJ2-7, with a possible D match to TRBD2 (6 bases). The CDR3 contains 13 residues. Germline V gene sequence: CDR1 SQVTM, CDR2 ANQGSEA. With 7 bases removed from V and 5 bases from J, the gap between germline ends came to 18 bases. This chain's CDR3 is CSAAGRYTHEQYF. CDR3 bases: TGCAGCGCCGCGGGGAGGTATACCCACGAGCAGTACTTC.

The chain carries TRBV27 and TRBJ1-5; the match to TRBD1 covers 7 bases. The trim removed 9 bases at V and 4 bases at J, leaving 15 bases unmatched. The CDR3 loop spans 16 amino acids. Germline V gene sequence: CDR1 MNHEY, CDR2 SMNVEV (reference sequence). The CDR3 here is CASKRDSWSGNQPQHF. The CDR3 nucleotides read TGTGCCAGTAAACGGGACAGCTGGAGTGGGAATCAGCCCCAGCATTTT.

The chain joins TRBV5-6 to TRBJ2-2; tentatively, D is TRBD1 (5 bases). Germline V gives CDR1 SGHDT, CDR2 YYEEEE. V was clipped by 2 bases and J by 6 bases, with 11 bases between them. This CDR3 comprises 14 residues. The CDR3 loop reads CASSLTGLPGELFF. In DNA form, the CDR3 reads TGTGCCAGCAGCTTAACAGGTCTTCCCGGGGAGCTGTTTTTT.